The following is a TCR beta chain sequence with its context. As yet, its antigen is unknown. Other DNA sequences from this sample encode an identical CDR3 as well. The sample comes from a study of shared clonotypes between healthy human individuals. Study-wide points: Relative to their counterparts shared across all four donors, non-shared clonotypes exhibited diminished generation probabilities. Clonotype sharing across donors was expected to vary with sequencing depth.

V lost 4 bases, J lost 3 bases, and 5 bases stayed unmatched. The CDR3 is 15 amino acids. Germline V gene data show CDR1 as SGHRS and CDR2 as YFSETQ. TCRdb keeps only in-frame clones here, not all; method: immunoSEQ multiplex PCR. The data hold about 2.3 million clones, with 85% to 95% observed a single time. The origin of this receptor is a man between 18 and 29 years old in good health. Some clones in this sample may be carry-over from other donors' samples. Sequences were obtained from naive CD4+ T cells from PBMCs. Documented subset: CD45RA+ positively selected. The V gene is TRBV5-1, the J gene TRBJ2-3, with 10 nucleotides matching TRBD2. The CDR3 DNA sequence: TGCGCCAGCAGCACACGGACTAGCGGTACAGATACGCAGTATTTT. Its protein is CASSTRTSGTDTQYF.